Listed below are T cell receptor beta chains from one sample, sequenced in a study of early T cells in non-severe SARS-CoV-2 infection. MiXCR was run by TCRdb on the 5' RACE reads, yielding one entry per CDR3 protein. In the table there are tens of thousands of distinct CDR3 sequences, around 5% of which are singletons. Material: whole blood. All receptors come from an adult who was a healthcare worker with PCR-confirmed SARS-CoV-2 infection or an uninfected control (not recorded which). The CDR3 runs from the conserved cysteine through the conserved F or W. Each record gives: D gene, V gene, J gene, clone size, CDR3 DNA, CDR3 protein. D genes are given only for firm matches. Rows give clone size only sometimes, using once, few, many, or a class for an expanded clone.

>NA|TRBV6-1|TRBJ1-1|many
TGTGCCAGCAGTGAAGCCTGGGGCACTGAAGCTTTCTTT
CASSEAWGTEAFF
>NA|TRBV2|TRBJ2-2|NA
TGTGCCAGCAGGAGCGGGCTCGAAACCGGGGAGCTGTTTTTT
CASRSGLETGELFF
>TRBD1|TRBV5-4|TRBJ2-6|many
TGTGCCAGCAGCCGGGACAGGGGGCCGGGAGGGGCCAACGTCCTGACTTTC
CASSRDRGPGGANVLTF
>NA|TRBV12-3/TRBV12-4|TRBJ1-2|many
TGTGCCAGCAGTTTAGGACAGATCAACTATGGCTACACCTTC
CASSLGQINYGYTF
>NA|TRBV7-6|TRBJ2-6|few
TGTGCCAGCAGCTTAGCCTCTGGGGCCAACGTCCTGACTTTC
CASSLASGANVLTF
>NA|TRBV18|TRBJ1-2|few
TGTGCCAGCTCAGCCACAGGGCTAGTAGGCTACACCTTC
CASSATGLVGYTF
>NA|TRBV28|TRBJ2-3|few
TGTGCCAGCAGTTTCAGGGAAGTGGATACGCAGTATTTT
CASSFREVDTQYF
>NA|TRBV28|TRBJ2-1|many
TGTGCCAGCAACCAAGGGGGATCCTACAATGAGCAGTTCTTC
CASNQGGSYNEQFF
>TRBD1|TRBV6-1|TRBJ2-7|many
TGTGCCAGCAGTGAAGGAACAGGGGTACCCTACGAGCAGTACTTC
CASSEGTGVPYEQYF
>NA|TRBV6-1|TRBJ2-5|many
TGTGCCAGCAGCCCCGAAATCCAGGGGCTAGTCGAGACCCAGTACTTC
CASSPEIQGLVETQYF
>TRBD1|TRBV28|TRBJ1-5|NA
TGTGCCAGCGAGGGACAGGACAATCAGCCCCAGCATTTT
CASEGQDNQPQHF
>NA|TRBV5-1|TRBJ1-1|NA
TGCGCCAGCAGCTTGGAAATAAGTGGTAAAGCTTTCTTT
CASSLEISGKAFF
>NA|TRBV7-6|TRBJ2-7|NA
TGTGCCAGCAGCCCGTCCCCTGCGGAGCAGTACTTC
CASSPSPAEQYF
>TRBD1|TRBV20-1|TRBJ1-5|many
TGCAGTGCCCTGGGACAGGGTTATAGCAATCAGCCCCAGCATTTT
CSALGQGYSNQPQHF
>TRBD2|TRBV27|TRBJ2-1|many
TGTGCCAGCAGTTTACAGGGCGGGGGGGTCGACAATGAGCAGTTCTTC
CASSLQGGGVDNEQFF
>NA|TRBV7-2|TRBJ1-1|many
TGTGCCAGCAGCTGGACACTGAGCACTGAAGCTTTCTTT
CASSWTLSTEAFF
>TRBD1|TRBV7-8|TRBJ2-7|many
TGTGCCAGCAGCAAAGGACAGGCTTCCTACGAGCAGTACTTC
CASSKGQASYEQYF
>NA|TRBV12-3/TRBV12-4|TRBJ1-2|many
TGTGCCAGCAGTCCCCAGATAGGCTATGGCTACACCTTC
CASSPQIGYGYTF
>NA|TRBV12-3/TRBV12-4|TRBJ1-2|many
TGTGCCAGCAGTCCTCCCTATACTAACTATGGCTACACCTTC
CASSPPYTNYGYTF
>NA|TRBV20-1|TRBJ2-4|NA
TGCAGTGCTAGCGAATTAGCCAAAAACATTCAGTACTTC
CSASELAKNIQYF
>NA|TRBV9|TRBJ2-3|medium-sized
TGTGCCAGCAGCCTCCTAGGAATTAGCACAGATACGCAGTATTTT
CASSLLGISTDTQYF
>TRBD1|TRBV19|TRBJ2-7|few
TGTGCCAGTAGTAGCCCAGGGACAGGGGCCAACTACGAGCAGTACTTC
CASSSPGTGANYEQYF
>NA|TRBV18|TRBJ2-3|large
TGTGCCAGCTCACCCGTACTAGGGAGAGATACGCAGTATTTT
CASSPVLGRDTQYF
>NA|TRBV5-1|TRBJ2-7|many
TGCGCCAGCAGCTTGGCCGTCGGGGGCCAGTACGAGCAGTACTTC
CASSLAVGGQYEQYF
>TRBD2|TRBV4-3|TRBJ2-4|many
TGCGCCAGCAGCCAAGGGGTCCGCGGGGGAGGAGCCAAAAACATTCAGTACTTC
CASSQGVRGGGAKNIQYF
>NA|TRBV25-1|TRBJ2-3|NA
TGTGCCAGCAGTGAATTATTCCGGGGCGATACGCAGTATTTT
CASSELFRGDTQYF
>NA|TRBV19|TRBJ1-2|many
TGTGCCAGTAGTAGGGTGGACGGTTATGGCTACACCTTC
CASSRVDGYGYTF
>TRBD1|TRBV20-1|TRBJ1-1|NA
TGCAGTGCACCGGGACAGGGGGCTTGGAGCACTGAAGCTTTCTTT
CSAPGQGAWSTEAFF
>NA|TRBV7-9|TRBJ2-3|many
TGTGCCAGCAGCTTAGCGAGGGTCAGCACAGATACGCAGTATTTT
CASSLARVSTDTQYF
>NA|TRBV15|TRBJ1-1|many
TGTGCCACCAGCAGAGATTGGGAGAACACTGAAGCTTTCTTT
CATSRDWENTEAFF
>NA|TRBV29-1|TRBJ1-2|NA
TGCAGCGTTGAAGGGGCTACAGGACAGAACTATGGCTACACCTTC
CSVEGATGQNYGYTF
>NA|TRBV28|TRBJ2-7|NA
TGTGCCAGCAGTTCCCACAGCGATTCCTACGAGCAGTACTTC
CASSSHSDSYEQYF
>NA|TRBV19|TRBJ1-2|NA
TGTGCCAGTAGTATTCGACAGGACCGCTACACCTTC
CASSIRQDRYTF
>NA|TRBV7-9|TRBJ2-6|NA
TGTGCCACCCATCACAGGACTCTGGCCAACGTCCTGACTTTC
CATHHRTLANVLTF
>NA|TRBV28|TRBJ1-3|many
TGTGCCAGCACCCCTCCCCGCCACTCTGGAAACACCATATATTTT
CASTPPRHSGNTIYF
>NA|TRBV30|TRBJ1-1|few
TGTGCCTGGAGTGGTGGACCCCAGAGTAATCTCTTT
CAWSGGPQSNLF
>NA|TRBV28|TRBJ2-1|many
TGTGCCAGCAGTCCAGGGTCCGGGGGGTTCTTC
CASSPGSGGFF
>NA|TRBV6-1|TRBJ2-3|many
TGTGCCAGCAGTGACGGGCCCCAGGGTACGCAGTATTTT
CASSDGPQGTQYF
>TRBD1|TRBV6-4|TRBJ2-3|NA
TGTGCCAGCAGTGACTCGAGACAGGGTGTAGATACGCAGTATTTT
CASSDSRQGVDTQYF
>NA|TRBV7-6|TRBJ2-2|many
TGTGCCAGCAGCTTCTTACAGGGCAGCACCGGGGAGCTGTTTTTT
CASSFLQGSTGELFF
>NA|TRBV7-6|TRBJ2-2|NA
TGTGCCAGCAGCTTACGCCGTTTACCCGGGGAGCTGTTTTTT
CASSLRRLPGELFF
>NA|TRBV28|TRBJ1-2|NA
TGTGCCAGCAGTCCCAGACTGGGCTACACCTTC
CASSPRLGYTF
>NA|TRBV2|TRBJ1-4|NA
TGTGCCAGCAGTGAAGCGTATGGATTTAATGAAAAACTGTTTTTT
CASSEAYGFNEKLFF
>NA|TRBV18|TRBJ2-1|many
TGTGCCAGCTCAGCGATACCAGACGTAGGGGATGAGCAGTTCTTC
CASSAIPDVGDEQFF
>NA|TRBV25-1|TRBJ2-3|few
TGTGCCAGCAGTGATCCCGGACTACCTCCCGAGAATACGCAGTATTTT
CASSDPGLPPENTQYF
>TRBD2|TRBV5-1|TRBJ2-1|few
TGCGCCAGCAGCTTGGGGGGGACTAGCGCGTACAATGAGCAGTTCTTC
CASSLGGTSAYNEQFF
>TRBD2|TRBV27|TRBJ2-3|many
TGTGCCAGCAGTTTGTGGTCGATAACTAGCGTGGATACGCAGTATTTT
CASSLWSITSVDTQYF
>TRBD1|TRBV18|TRBJ1-4|few
TGTGCCAGCTCCCCAGGACAGGGAGACGAAAAACTGTTTTTT
CASSPGQGDEKLFF
>NA|TRBV3-1|TRBJ2-1|many
TGTGCCAGCAGCCAACGGGGCCGCTCCTACAATGAGCAGTTCTTC
CASSQRGRSYNEQFF
>TRBD1|TRBV7-6|TRBJ2-5|many
TGTGCCAGCAGCTTCCGGGACAGTATACAAGAGACCCAGTACTTC
CASSFRDSIQETQYF
>TRBD1|TRBV11-2|TRBJ2-3|few
TGTGCCAGCAGCTTCGGGACAGTTAGCACAGATACGCAGTATTTT
CASSFGTVSTDTQYF
>TRBD1|TRBV6-6|TRBJ1-2|NA
TGTGCCAGCAGTTCTTCCGACAGGGCGTATGGCTACACCTTC
CASSSSDRAYGYTF
>NA|TRBV12-3/TRBV12-4|TRBJ2-5|NA
TGTGCCAGCAGAAACAGGGGAGGTGAGACCCAGTACTTC
CASRNRGGETQYF